This entry lists 14 T cell receptor beta chains sequenced from one sample in a study of cytotoxic CD8 clonotypes in ibrutinib-treated CLL. The data were produced by immunoSEQ multiplex PCR, yet TCRdb's version contains in-frame clones alone and is incomplete. The table records 130,000 to 150,000 clones, 79% of them present only once. The input for sequencing was PBMCs, taken after 12 months of ibrutinib treatment. All receptors derive from a human donor with chronic lymphocytic leukemia.

This clone was seen a handful of times. This chain links TRBV18 with TRBJ1-1; D might be TRBD1 (6 bases). Trimming cost V 2 bases and J 2 bases, with 12 bases left between them. Germline V lookup: CDR1 KGHSH, CDR2 LQKENI. This CDR3 has 15 amino acids. For the CDR3, the DNA is TGTGCCAGCTCACCAATCTCGGACAGAAACACTGAAGCTTTCTTT. Its protein product is CASSPISDRNTEAFF.

This clone appeared a few times. V gene TRBV14 combines with J gene TRBJ2-7; D call uncertain. The V and J ends lost 1 base and 2 bases respectively, with 12 bases between them. Germline-derived CDR1 and CDR2 are SGHDN and FVKESK. CDR3 length: 15 amino acids. DNA for the CDR3: TGTGCCAGCAGCCAAGGAACTGGTCAGACCTACGAGCAGTACTTC. This encodes CASSQGTGQTYEQYF.

This chain links TRBV9 with TRBJ2-1, with D possibly being TRBD2 (6 bases). CDR3 length: 15 amino acids. From germline, CDR1 is SGDLS and CDR2 YYNGEE. Trimming shortened V by 0 bases and J by 0 bases, and 7 bases separated the two germline ends. For the CDR3, the DNA is TGTGCCAGCAGCGTAGCTAGCGACTCCTACAATGAGCAGTTCTTC. Its protein product is CASSVASDSYNEQFF.

In nucleotides, the CDR3 is TGTGCCAGCAGCCCCGGCCCTACAGATACGCAGTATTTT. This translates into CASSPGPTDTQYF. The chain has TRBV5-6 and TRBJ2-3; the D is unclear. Trimming pared 4 bases from V and 3 bases from J, leaving 9 bases between. CDR3 length: 13 amino acids. The germline gives CDR1 SGHDT, CDR2 YYEEEE.

This sequence joins TRBV19 and TRBJ2-7, with D uncertain. Germline V CDR1 and CDR2: LNHDA, SQIVND (reference sequence). The CDR3 loop spans 13 amino acids. V dropped 3 bases and J dropped 3 bases, with 9 bases sitting between them. The CDR3 protein is CASSMIWDYEQYF. DNA of the CDR3: TGTGCCAGTAGTATGATCTGGGACTACGAGCAGTACTTC.

The genes are TRBV5-4 and TRBJ1-2; tentative D call: TRBD1 (5 bases). Germline V gene sequence: CDR1 SGHNT, CDR2 YYREEE (reference sequence). This CDR3 region has 16 residues. V was shortened by 0 bases and J by 4 bases, with 16 bases between the two germline ends. CDR3 loop: CASSLEGAKALYGYTF. DNA for the CDR3: TGTGCCAGCAGCTTGGAAGGGGCGAAGGCCCTCTATGGCTACACCTTC.

The chain uses TRBV18 and TRBJ2-7, with D maybe TRBD2 (6 bases). Germline CDR1 and CDR2: KGHSH and LQKENI. CDR3 length: 16 residues. The germline V and J ends were trimmed by 1 base and 3 bases, with 16 bases remaining between them. This CDR3 reads CASSPRTREVGYEQYF. As DNA, the CDR3 is TGTGCCAGCTCACCACGGACAAGGGAGGTAGGCTACGAGCAGTACTTC.

The chain employs TRBV7-9 and TRBJ1-5; no clear D gene. The germline gives CDR1 SEHNR, CDR2 FQNEAQ (reference sequence). The CDR3 length is 15 residues. The germline V and J ends were trimmed by 0 bases and 7 bases, with 13 bases remaining between them. The CDR3 nucleotides read TGTGCCAGCAGCTTAGCCGGTAATATCGAACAGCCCCAGCATTTT. Encoded protein: CASSLAGNIEQPQHF.

CDR3 in DNA: TGTGCCACTCTCAGGACTAGCGAGATCACAGATACGCAGTATTTT. As protein: CATLRTSEITDTQYF. V gene TRBV10-3 combines with J gene TRBJ2-3; 9 bases line up with TRBD2. V shed 10 bases, J shed 2 bases, and the junction held 10 bases outside the gene matches. This CDR3 spans 15 amino acids. The germline V gene has CDR1 ENHRY and CDR2 SYGVKD.

This clone was seen a single time. The chain couples TRBV4-1 to TRBJ2-7; 12 bases agree with TRBD2. Germline assignment: CDR1 MGHRA and CDR2 YSYEKL. The CDR3 sequence is 16 residues long. V lost 4 bases to trimming and J lost 3 bases; unmatched junction nucleotides: 7. The CDR3 DNA follows: TGCGCCAGCAGCCGACTAGGACTAGCGGGGTTCTACGAGCAGTACTTC. It encodes CASSRLGLAGFYEQYF.

This clone has more than one count but fewer than ten. This rearrangement joins TRBV5-4 to TRBJ2-7; TRBD2 aligns across 7 bases. The V gene's germline CDR1 is SGHNT and CDR2 YYREEE (reference sequence). The CDR3 has 17 amino acids. V dropped 0 bases and J dropped 3; count of bases not matched to a gene: 12. CDR3 in amino acids: CASSLGEGPTQYYEQYF. CDR3 sequence (DNA): TGTGCCAGCAGCTTGGGGGAGGGTCCGACTCAATACTACGAGCAGTACTTC.

The chain carries TRBV6-5 and TRBJ2-7; 10 bases map to TRBD2. The germline CDR1 and CDR2 sequences are MNHEY and SVGAGI. The CDR3 is made up of 14 amino acids. Germline trimming cut 6 bases from V and 2 bases from J; bases unmatched to any gene: 4. For the CDR3, the DNA is TGTGCCAGCAGGGAACTAGCGGGACCCTACGAGCAGTACTTC. This sequence encodes CASRELAGPYEQYF.

The J gene is TRBJ1-1, the V gene TRBV5-1, with D unresolved. CDR1 and CDR2 from the germline V gene are SGHRS and YFSETQ. V dropped 5 bases and J dropped 6 bases, with 17 bases sitting between them. There are 14 residues in the CDR3. CDR3 DNA: TGCGCCAGCAGTTTCGCCGGGTCCTATGCTGAAGCTTTCTTT. Translated: CASSFAGSYAEAFF.

The chain has TRBV7-8 and TRBJ1-1, with 7 nucleotides matching TRBD1. Trimming cost V 6 bases and J 0 bases; bases outside gene matches: 10. The CDR3 extends over 16 amino acids. CDR1 is SGHVS, CDR2 FQNEAQ, per germline. In DNA form, the CDR3 reads TGTGCCAGCAGTCCGCGAACAGGGGACTTGAACACTGAAGCTTTCTTT. This translates into CASSPRTGDLNTEAFF.